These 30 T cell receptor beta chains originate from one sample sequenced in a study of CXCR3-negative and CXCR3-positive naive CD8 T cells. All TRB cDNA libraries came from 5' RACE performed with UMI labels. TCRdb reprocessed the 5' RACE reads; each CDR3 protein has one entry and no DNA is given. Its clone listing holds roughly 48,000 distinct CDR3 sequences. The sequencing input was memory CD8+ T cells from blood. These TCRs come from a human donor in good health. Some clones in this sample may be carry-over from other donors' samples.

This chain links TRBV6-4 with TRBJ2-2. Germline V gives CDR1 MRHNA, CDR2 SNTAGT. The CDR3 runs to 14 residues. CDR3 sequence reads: CASSDGTDTGELFF.

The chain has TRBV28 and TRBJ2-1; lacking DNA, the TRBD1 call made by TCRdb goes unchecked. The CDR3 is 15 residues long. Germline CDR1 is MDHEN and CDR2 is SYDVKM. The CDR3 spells CASSFGGASYNEQFF.

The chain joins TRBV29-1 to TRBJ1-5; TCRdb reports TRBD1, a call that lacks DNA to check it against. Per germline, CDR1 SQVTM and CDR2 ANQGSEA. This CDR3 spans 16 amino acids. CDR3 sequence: CSASRRAVEDNQPQHF.

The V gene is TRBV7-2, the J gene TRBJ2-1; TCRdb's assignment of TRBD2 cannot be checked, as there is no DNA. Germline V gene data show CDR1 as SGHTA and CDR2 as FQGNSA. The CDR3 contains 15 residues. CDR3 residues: CASSNLWPDLMEQFF.

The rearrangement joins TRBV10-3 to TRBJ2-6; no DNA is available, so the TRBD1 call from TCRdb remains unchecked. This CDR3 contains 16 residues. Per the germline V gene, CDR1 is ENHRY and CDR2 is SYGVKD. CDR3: CAISESEGSGANVLTF.

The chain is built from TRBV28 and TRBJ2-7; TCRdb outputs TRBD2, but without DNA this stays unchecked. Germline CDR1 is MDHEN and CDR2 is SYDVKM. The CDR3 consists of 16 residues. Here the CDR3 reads CASSPLLAGASYEQYF.

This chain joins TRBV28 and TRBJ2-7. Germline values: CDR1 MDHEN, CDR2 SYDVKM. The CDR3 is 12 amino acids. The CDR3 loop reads CASSWSQSEQYF. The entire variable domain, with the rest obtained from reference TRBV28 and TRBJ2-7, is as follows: DVKVTQSSRYLVKRTGEKVFLECVQDMDHENMFWYRQDPGLGLRLIYFSYDVKMKEKGDIPEGYSVSREKKERFSLILESASTNQTSMYLCASSWSQSEQYFGPGTRLTVT.

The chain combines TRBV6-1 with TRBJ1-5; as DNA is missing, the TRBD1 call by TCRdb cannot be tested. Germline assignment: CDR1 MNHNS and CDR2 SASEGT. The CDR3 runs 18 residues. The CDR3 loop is CASSSAPLDREPNQPQHF.

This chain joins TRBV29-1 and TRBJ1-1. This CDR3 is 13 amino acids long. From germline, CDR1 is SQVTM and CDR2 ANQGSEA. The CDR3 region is CSVAESMNTEAFF.

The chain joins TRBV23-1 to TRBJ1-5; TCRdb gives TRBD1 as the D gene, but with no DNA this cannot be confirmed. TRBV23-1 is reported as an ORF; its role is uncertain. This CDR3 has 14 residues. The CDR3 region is CASAEGHGNQPQHF.

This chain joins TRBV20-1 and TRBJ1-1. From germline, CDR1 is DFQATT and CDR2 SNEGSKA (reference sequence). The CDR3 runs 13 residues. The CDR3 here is CSDTLSGTTEAFF.

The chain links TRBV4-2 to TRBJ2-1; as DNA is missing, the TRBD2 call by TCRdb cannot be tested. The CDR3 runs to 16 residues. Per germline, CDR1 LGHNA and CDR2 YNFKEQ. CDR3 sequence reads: CASSQLLESMGNEQFF.

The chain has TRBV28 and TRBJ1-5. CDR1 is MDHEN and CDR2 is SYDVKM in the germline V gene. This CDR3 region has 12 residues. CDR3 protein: CASKAVNQPQHF.

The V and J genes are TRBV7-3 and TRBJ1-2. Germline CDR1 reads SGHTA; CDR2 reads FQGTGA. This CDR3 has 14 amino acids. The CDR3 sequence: CASTKKTYGLGYTF.

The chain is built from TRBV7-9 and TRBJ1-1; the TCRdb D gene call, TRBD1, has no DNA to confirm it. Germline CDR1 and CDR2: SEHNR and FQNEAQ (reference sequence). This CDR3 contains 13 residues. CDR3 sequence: CASAGAEIPEAFF.

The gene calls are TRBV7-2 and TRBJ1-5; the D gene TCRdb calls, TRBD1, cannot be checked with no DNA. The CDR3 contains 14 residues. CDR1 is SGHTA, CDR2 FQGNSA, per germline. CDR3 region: CASSLGQGHQPQHF.

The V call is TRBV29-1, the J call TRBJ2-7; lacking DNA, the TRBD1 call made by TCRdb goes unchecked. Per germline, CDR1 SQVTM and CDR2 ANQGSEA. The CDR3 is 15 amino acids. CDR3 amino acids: CSVGVDRVSNYEQYF.

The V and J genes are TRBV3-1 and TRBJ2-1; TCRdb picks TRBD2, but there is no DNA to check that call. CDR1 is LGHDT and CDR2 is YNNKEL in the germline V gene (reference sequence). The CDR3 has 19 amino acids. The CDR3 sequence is CASSQIAGTSGGSYNEQFF.

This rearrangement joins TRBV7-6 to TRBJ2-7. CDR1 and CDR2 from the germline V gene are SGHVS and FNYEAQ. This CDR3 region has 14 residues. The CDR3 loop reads CASSLEADRNEQYF.

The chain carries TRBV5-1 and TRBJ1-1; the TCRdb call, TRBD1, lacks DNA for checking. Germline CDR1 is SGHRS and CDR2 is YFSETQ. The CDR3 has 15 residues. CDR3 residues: CASSLGTGDQAEAFF.

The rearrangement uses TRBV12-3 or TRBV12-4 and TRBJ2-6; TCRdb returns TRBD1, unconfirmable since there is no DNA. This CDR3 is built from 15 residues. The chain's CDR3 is CASSLWGHGANVLTF.

CDR3 sequence reads: CASSHGYEQFF. The rearrangement joins TRBV28 to TRBJ2-1. CDR3 size: 11 residues. CDR1 is MDHEN and CDR2 is SYDVKM in the germline V gene.

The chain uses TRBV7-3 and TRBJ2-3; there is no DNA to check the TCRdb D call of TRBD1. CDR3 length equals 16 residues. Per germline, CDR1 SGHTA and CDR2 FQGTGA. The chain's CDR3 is CASSLWGGAGTDTQYF.

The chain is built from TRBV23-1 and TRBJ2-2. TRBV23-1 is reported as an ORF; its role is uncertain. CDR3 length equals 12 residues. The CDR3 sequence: CASSPASGELFF.

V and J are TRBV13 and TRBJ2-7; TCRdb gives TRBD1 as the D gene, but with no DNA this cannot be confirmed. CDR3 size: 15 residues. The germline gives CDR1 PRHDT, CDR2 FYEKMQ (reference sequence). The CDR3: CASSLRGTKHYEQYF.

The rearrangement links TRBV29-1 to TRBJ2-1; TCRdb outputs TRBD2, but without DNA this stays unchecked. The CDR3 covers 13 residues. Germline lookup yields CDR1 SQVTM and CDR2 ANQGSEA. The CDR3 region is CSVVPAGFNEQFF.

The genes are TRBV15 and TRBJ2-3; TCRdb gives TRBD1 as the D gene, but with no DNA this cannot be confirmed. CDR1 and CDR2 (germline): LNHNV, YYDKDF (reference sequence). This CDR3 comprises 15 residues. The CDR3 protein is CATSVRVGGTDTQYF.

The CDR3 spells CSVGAGPLYEQYF. The chain has TRBV29-1 and TRBJ2-7; TCRdb picks TRBD1, but there is no DNA to check that call. Germline lookup yields CDR1 SQVTM and CDR2 ANQGSEA. The CDR3 extends over 13 amino acids.

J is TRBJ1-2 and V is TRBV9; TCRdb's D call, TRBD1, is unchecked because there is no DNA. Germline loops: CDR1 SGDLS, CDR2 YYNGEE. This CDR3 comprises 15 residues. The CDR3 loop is CASSPRGTGYYGYTF.

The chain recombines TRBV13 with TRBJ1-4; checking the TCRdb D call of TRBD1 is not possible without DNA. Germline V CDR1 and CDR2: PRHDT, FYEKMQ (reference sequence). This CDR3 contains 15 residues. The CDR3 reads CASSLDGQGGEKLFF. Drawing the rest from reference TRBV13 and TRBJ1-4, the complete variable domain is AAGVIQSPRHLIKEKRETATLKCYPIPRHDTVYWYQQGPGQDPQFLISFYEKMQSDKGSIPDRFSAQQFSDYHSELNMSSLELGDSALYFCASSLDGQGGEKLFFGSGTQLSVL.